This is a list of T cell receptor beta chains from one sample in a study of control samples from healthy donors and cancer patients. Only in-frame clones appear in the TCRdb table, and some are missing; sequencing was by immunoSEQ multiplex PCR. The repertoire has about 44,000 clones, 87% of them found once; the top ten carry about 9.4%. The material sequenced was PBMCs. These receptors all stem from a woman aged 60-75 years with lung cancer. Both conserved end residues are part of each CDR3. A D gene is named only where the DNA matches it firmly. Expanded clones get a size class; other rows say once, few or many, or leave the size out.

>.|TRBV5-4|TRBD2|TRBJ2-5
TGTGCCAGCAGCTTGGTTCGACTAGCGGGAGATGAGACCCAGTACTTC
CASSLVRLAGDETQYF
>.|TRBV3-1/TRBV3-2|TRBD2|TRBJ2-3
TGTGCCAGCAGCCACGTGGGACTAGCGGGAGAATCAGATACGCAGTATTTT
CASSHVGLAGESDTQYF
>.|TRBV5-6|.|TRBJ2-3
TGTGCCAGCAGCTTGGGGGGCACAGATACGCAGTATTTT
CASSLGGTDTQYF
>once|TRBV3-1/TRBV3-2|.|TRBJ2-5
TGTGCCAGCAGCGAAGGGTACGGGCGAGAGACCCAGTACTTC
CASSEGYGRETQYF
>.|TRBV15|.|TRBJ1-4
TGTGCCACCAGCAGAGATAGGGGTTACGAAAAACTGTTTTTT
CATSRDRGYEKLFF
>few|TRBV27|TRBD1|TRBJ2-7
TGTGCCAGCAGTTTCGGGACAGGGGGCTACGAGCAGTACTTC
CASSFGTGGYEQYF
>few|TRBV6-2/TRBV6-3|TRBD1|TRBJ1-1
TGTGCCAGCAGTTTTGACAGGGGGGTCACTGAAGCTTTCTTT
CASSFDRGVTEAFF
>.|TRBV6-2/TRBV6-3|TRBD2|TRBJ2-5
TGTGCCAGCAGTTACTCGGGCGGGAGCGGAGAGACCCAGTACTTC
CASSYSGGSGETQYF
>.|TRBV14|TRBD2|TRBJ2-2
TGTGCCAGCAGCGCTACTAGCGGGAGGGCCGCCGGGGAGCTGTTTTTT
CASSATSGRAAGELFF
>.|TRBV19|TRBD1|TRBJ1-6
TGTGCCAGTAGTATCGGAGGGGGCATTGGACCCCTCCACTTT
CASSIGGGIGPLHF
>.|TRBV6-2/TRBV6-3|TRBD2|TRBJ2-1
TGTGCCAGCAGTTACGTTCTAGCGGGAGGCTGGCAGGGTGAGCAGTTCTTC
CASSYVLAGGWQGEQFF
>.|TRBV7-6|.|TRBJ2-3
TGTGCCAGCAGCTCCCTTCGTAGGCGTCGAGGCACAGATACGCAGTATTTT
CASSSLRRRRGTDTQYF
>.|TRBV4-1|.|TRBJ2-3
TGCGCCAGCAGCGCTAGCACAGATACGCAGTATTTT
CASSASTDTQYF
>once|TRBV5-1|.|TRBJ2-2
TGCGCCAGCAGCTTGGAGTCCGGGGAGCTGTTTTTT
CASSLESGELFF
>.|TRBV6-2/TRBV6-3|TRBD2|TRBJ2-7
TGTGCCAGCAGTTCGGGGCGCGTAACAGGCGGGGGGTACGAGCAGTACTTC
CASSSGRVTGGGYEQYF
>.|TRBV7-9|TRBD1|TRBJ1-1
TGTGCCAGCAGCACCGGACAGGGGACAGCTGAAGCTTTCTTT
CASSTGQGTAEAFF